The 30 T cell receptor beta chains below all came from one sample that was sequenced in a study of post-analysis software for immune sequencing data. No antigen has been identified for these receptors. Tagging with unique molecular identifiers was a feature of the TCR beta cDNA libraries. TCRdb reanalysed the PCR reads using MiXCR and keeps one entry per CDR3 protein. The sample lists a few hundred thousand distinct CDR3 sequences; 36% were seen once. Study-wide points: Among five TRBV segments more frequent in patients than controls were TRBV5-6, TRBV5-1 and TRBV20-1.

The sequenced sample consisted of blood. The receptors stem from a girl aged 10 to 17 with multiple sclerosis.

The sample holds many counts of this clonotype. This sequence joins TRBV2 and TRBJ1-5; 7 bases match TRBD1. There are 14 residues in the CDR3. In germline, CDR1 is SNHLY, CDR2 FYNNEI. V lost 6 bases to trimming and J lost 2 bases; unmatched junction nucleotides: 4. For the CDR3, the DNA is TGTGCCAGCAGCGCCGGGACAGGCAATCAGCCCCAGCATTTT. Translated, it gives CASSAGTGNQPQHF.

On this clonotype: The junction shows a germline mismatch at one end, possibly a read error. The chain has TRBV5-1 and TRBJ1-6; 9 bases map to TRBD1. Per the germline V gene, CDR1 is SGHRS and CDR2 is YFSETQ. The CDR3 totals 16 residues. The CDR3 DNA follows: TGCGCCAGCAGCTTTACCGAGGACAGGGGTTATTCACCCCCCCACTTT. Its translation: CASSFTEDRGYSPPHF.

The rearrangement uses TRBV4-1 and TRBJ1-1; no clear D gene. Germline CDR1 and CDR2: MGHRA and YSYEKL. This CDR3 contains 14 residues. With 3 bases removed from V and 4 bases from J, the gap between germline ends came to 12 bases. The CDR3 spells CASSQMQRRTEAFF. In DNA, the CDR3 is TGCGCCAGCAGCCAGATGCAGAGGCGCACTGAAGCTTTCTTT.

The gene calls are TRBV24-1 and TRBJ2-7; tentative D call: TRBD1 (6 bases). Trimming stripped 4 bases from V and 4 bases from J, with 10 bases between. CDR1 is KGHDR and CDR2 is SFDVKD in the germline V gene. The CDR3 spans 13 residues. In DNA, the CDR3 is TGTGCCACCAGTGAACCCACAGGGTACGAGCAGTACTTC. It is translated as CATSEPTGYEQYF.

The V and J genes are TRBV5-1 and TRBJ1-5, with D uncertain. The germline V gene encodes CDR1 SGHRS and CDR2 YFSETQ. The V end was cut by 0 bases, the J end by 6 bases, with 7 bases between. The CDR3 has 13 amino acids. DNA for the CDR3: TGCGCCAGCAGCTTGGACGAGGGTCAGCCCCAGCATTTT. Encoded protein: CASSLDEGQPQHF.

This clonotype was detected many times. The CDR3 DNA reads as TGTGCCAGCAGCTTAATCCGACTAGCGGGGCGAGGGACAGATACGCAGTATTTT. Translation: CASSLIRLAGRGTDTQYF. The V call is TRBV7-9, the J call TRBJ2-3; 11 nucleotides match TRBD2. V trimming: 2 bases; J trimming: 3 bases; junction bases outside the gene matches: 10. Germline V gives CDR1 SEHNR, CDR2 FQNEAQ (reference sequence). This CDR3 comprises 18 residues.

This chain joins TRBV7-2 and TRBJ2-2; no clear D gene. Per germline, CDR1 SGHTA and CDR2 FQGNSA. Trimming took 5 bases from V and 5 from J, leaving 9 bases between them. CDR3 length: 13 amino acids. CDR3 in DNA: TGTGCCAGCAGCCCCTCTTGGACCGGGGAGCTGTTTTTT. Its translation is CASSPSWTGELFF.

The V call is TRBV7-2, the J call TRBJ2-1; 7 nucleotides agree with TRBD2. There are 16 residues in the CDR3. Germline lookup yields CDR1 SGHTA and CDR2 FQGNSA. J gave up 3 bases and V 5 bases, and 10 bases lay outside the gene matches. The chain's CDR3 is CASSPRGLNNYNEQFF. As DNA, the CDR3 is TGTGCCAGCAGCCCCCGGGGACTAAATAACTACAATGAGCAGTTCTTC.

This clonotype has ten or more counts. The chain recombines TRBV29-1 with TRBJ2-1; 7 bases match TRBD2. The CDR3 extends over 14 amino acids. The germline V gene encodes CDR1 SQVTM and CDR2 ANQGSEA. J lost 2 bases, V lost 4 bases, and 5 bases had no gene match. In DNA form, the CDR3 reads TGCAGCGTTGTAGTAGGACTAGCCTACAATGAGCAGTTCTTC. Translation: CSVVVGLAYNEQFF.

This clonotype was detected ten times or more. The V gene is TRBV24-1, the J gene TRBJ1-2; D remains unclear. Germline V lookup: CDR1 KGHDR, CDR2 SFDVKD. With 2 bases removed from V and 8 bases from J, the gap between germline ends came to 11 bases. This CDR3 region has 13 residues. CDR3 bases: TGTGCCACCAGTGATTCCCTCCGCTCCGGCTACACCTTC. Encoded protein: CATSDSLRSGYTF.

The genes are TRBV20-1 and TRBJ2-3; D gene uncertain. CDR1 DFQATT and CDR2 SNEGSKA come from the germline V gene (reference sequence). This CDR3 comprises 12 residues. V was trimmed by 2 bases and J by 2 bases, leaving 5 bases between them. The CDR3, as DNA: TGCAGTGCTAGACTCGTCACAGATACGCAGTATTTT. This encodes CSARLVTDTQYF.

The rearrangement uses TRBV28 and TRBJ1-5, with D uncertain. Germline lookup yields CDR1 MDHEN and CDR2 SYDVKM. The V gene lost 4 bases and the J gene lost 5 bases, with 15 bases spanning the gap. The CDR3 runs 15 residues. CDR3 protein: CASSYGRGGHQPQHF. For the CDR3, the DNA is TGTGCCAGCAGTTACGGTCGGGGAGGGCATCAGCCCCAGCATTTT.

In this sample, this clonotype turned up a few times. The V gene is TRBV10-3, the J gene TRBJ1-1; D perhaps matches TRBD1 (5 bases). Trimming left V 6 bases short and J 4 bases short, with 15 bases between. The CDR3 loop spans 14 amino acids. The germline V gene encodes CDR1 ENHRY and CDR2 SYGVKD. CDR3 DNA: TGTGCCATCAGCGGAGCCACCGGGGGCACTGAAGCTTTCTTT. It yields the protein CAISGATGGTEAFF.

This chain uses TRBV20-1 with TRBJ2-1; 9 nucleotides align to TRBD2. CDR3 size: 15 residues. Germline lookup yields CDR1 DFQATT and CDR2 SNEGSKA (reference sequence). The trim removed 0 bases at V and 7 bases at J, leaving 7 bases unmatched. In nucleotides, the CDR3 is TGCAGTGCTAGAGATTTTAGCGGGAGCACGAATGAGCAGTTCTTC. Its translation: CSARDFSGSTNEQFF.

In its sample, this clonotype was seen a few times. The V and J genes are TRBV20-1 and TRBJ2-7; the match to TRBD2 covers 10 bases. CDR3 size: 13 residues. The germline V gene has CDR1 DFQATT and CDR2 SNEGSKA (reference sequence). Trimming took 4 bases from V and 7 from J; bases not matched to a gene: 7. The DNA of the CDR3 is TGCAGTGCTACCAGCGGGGGGGCATGGGAGCAGTACTTC. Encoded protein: CSATSGGAWEQYF.

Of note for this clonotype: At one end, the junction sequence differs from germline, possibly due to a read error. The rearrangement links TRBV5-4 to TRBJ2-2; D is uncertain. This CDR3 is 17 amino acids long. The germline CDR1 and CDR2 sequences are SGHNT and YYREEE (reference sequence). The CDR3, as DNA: TGTGCCAGCAGCCCGGTGGATGCCCTTGCGAACACCAGGGAGCTGTTTTTT. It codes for CASSPVDALANTRELFF.

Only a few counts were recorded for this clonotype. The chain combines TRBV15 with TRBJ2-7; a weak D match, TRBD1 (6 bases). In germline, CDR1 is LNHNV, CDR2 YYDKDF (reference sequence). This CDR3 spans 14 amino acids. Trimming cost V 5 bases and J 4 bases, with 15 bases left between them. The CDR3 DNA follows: TGTGCCACCAGCCTAAGACGGACAGCGTACGAGCAGTACTTC. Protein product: CATSLRRTAYEQYF. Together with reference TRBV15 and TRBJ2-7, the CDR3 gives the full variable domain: DAMVIQNPRYQVTQFGKPVTLSCSQTLNHNVMYWYQQKSSQAPKLLFHYYDKDFNNEADTPDNFQSRRPNTSFCFLDIRSPGLGDTAMYLCATSLRRTAYEQYFGPGTRLTVT.

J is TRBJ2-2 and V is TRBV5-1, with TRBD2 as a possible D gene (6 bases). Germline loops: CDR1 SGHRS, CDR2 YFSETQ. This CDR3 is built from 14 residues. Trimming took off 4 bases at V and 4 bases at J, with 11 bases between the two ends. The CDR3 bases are TGCGCCAGCAGCCCAACTAGCCCCACCGGGGAGCTGTTTTTT. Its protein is CASSPTSPTGELFF.

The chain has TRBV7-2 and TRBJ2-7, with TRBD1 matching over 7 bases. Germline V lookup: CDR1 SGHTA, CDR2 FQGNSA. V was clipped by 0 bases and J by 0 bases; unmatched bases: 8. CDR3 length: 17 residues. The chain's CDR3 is CASSLAGQRHSSYEQYF. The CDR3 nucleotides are TGTGCCAGCAGCTTAGCGGGACAGCGTCACAGCTCCTACGAGCAGTACTTC.

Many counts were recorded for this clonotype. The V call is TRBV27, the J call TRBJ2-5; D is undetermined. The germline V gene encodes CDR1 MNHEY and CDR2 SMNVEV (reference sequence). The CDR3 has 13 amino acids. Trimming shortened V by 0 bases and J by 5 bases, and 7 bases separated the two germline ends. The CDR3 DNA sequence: TGTGCCAGCAGTTTATCCCCCCCGGAGACCCAGTACTTC. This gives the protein CASSLSPPETQYF.

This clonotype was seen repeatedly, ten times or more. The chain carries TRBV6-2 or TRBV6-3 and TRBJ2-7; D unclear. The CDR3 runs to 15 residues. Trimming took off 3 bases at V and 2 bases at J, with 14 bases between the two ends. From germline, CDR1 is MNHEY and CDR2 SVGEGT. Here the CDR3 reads CASSYSPGEAYEQYF. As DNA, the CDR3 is TGTGCCAGCAGTTATTCTCCCGGAGAAGCCTACGAGCAGTACTTC.

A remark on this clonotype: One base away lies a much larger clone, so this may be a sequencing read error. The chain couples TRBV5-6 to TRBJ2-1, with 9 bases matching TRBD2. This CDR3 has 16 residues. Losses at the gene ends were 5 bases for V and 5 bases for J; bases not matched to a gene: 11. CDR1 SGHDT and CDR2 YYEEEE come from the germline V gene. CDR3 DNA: TGTGCCAGCAGTCGGGCCCTAGCGGGGACTCACAATGAGCAGTTCTTC. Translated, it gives CASSRALAGTHNEQFF.

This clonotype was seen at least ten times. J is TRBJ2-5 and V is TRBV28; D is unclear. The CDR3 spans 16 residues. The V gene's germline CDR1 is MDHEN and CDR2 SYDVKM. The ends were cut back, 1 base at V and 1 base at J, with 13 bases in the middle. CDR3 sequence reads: CASSLLGKTIQETQYF. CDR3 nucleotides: TGTGCCAGCAGTTTATTAGGCAAGACCATCCAAGAGACCCAGTACTTC.

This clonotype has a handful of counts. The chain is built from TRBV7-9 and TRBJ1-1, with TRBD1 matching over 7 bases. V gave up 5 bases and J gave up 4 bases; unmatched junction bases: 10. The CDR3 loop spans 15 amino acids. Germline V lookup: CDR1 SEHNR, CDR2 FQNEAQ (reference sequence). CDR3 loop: CASSLVGQGGTEAFF. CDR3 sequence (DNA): TGTGCCAGCAGCCTAGTGGGGCAGGGGGGCACTGAAGCTTTCTTT.

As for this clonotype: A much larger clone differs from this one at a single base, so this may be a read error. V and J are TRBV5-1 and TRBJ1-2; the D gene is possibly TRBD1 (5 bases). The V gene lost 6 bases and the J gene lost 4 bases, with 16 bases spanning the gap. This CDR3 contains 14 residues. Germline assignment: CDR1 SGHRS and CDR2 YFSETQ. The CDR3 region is CASNWSKGVYGYTF. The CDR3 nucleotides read TGCGCCAGCAACTGGAGTAAAGGGGTCTATGGCTACACCTTC.

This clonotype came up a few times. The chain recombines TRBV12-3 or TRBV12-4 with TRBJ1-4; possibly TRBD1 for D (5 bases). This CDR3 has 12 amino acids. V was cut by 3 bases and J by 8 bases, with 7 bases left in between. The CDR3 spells CASSFGDEKLFF. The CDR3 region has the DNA TGTGCCAGCAGTTTTGGGGACGAAAAACTGTTTTTT.

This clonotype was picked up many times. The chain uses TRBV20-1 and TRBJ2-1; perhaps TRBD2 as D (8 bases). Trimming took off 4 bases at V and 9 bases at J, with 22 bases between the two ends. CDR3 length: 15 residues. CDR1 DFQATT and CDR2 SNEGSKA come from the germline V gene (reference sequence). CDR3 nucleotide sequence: TGCAGTGCTAAAGGGGGCGGGAGGAGGCCTACTGAGCAGTTCTTC. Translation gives CSAKGGGRRPTEQFF.

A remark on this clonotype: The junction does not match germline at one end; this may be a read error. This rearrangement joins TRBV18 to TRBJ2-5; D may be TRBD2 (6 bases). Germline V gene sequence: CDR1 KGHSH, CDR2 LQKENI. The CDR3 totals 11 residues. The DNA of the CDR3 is TGTGCCAGCTCACTCCGGGAGATCCAGTACTTC. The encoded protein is CASSLREIQYF.

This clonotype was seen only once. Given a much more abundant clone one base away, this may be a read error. The chain's CDR3 is CASSGGFQPGSPLHF. The DNA of the CDR3 is TGTGCCAGCAGTGGAGGATTCCAGCCGGGTTCACCCCTCCACTTT. The V call is TRBV2, the J call TRBJ1-6; D unclear. V was trimmed by 4 bases and J by 9 bases, leaving 16 bases between them. CDR1 and CDR2 (germline): SNHLY, FYNNEI. CDR3 length equals 15 residues.

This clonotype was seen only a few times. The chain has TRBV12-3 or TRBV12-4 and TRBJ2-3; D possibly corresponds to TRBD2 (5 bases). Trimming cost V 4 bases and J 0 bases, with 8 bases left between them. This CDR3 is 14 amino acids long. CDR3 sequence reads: CASSSSGSTDTQYF. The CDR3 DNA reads TGTGCCAGCAGTTCCAGCGGCAGCACAGATACGCAGTATTTT.